These 4 T cell receptor beta chains were all obtained from the same sample, sequenced in a study of shared clonotypes between healthy human individuals. Profiled with immunoSEQ multiplex PCR; TCRdb holds only in-frame clones, not every one. The table records 850,000 to 1,200,000 clones, roughly 80% of them present only once. Sequenced sample: memory CD4+ T cells sorted from blood. Subset: CD45RA-negative fraction. Receptors originate from a man aged 18 to 29 in good health.

The rearrangement joins TRBV6-5 to TRBJ2-7; 8 bases are shared with TRBD2. Germline V gene data show CDR1 as MNHEY and CDR2 as SVGAGI. The length of the CDR3 is 12 residues. J was trimmed by 7 bases and V by 8 bases; bases with no gene match: 7. In nucleotides, the CDR3 is TGTGCCAGCCGGCGGGGGGAAGGGGAGCAGTACTTC. Residues: CASRRGEGEQYF.

This chain connects TRBV6-1 to TRBJ1-5; tentative D call: TRBD1 (5 bases). Trimming pared 4 bases from V and 4 bases from J, leaving 8 bases between. The CDR3 length is 13 residues. Germline V gives CDR1 MNHNS, CDR2 SASEGT. The CDR3 sequence: CASSADSNQPQHF. DNA of the CDR3: TGTGCCAGCAGTGCTGACAGTAATCAGCCCCAGCATTTT.

The gene calls are TRBV27 and TRBJ2-1; TRBD2 matches at 7 bases. This CDR3 comprises 13 residues. Trimming took 0 bases from V and 10 from J; bases not matched to a gene: 3. Germline CDR1 and CDR2: MNHEY and SMNVEV (reference sequence). CDR3 loop: CASSLSAGSEQFF. CDR3 in DNA: TGTGCCAGCAGTTTATCAGCGGGAAGCGAGCAGTTCTTC.

The gene calls are TRBV5-8 and TRBJ2-3; D not certain. The V end lost 3 bases, the J end lost 0 bases, and 14 bases lay between the germline ends. The V gene's germline CDR1 is SGHTS and CDR2 YDEGEE. There are 16 residues in the CDR3. The CDR3 reads CASSSFAQASTDTQYF. The CDR3 nucleotides are TGTGCCAGCAGCTCTTTTGCGCAGGCTAGCACAGATACGCAGTATTTT.